The present T cell receptor (beta chain) was sequenced within a study of OX40 agonist ivuxolimab in advanced cancers. Study-wide context: Ivuxolimab is an agonistic anti-OX40 (CD134) antibody, and patients were treated with it. Three individuals attained partial responses, comprising one hepatocellular carcinoma case and two cutaneous melanoma cases.

The study, taken as a whole, reports: Normalized expansion of T-cell clones was also low for some nonresponders.

TCRdb's copy holds only in-frame clones and misses some; the assay was immunoSEQ multiplex PCR. The sample yields around 29,000 clones, about 85% seen once. Patients with autoimmune history or systemic immunosuppression were excluded. In germline, CDR1 is SGHDN, CDR2 FVKESK. CDR3 length: 18 residues. V shed 1 base, J shed 4 bases, and the junction held 11 bases outside the gene matches. Concerning this clone itself: What it binds is unknown.

This sample comprised CD4+ or CD8+ T cells sorted from blood, obtained in a trial of the OX40 agonist ivuxolimab. The genes are TRBV14 and TRBJ2-1, with 9 bases that match TRBD2. The receptor was derived from an adult with an advanced solid tumor such as melanoma, head and neck, liver or kidney cancer. CDR3 protein: CASSQVWGSGGHYNEQFF. The CDR3 DNA is TGTGCCAGCAGCCAAGTTTGGGGGAGCGGGGGGCATTACAATGAGCAGTTCTTC.